The source of this TCR beta chain is a study of blood T cell repertoires in COVID-19. Across the whole study: Spain, Italy and the United States supplied samples that represented acute and convalescent COVID-19. PBMCs, B-cell-depleted T cells, or T cells provided the cDNA or gDNA that made up the material.

Trimming cost V 1 base and J 5 bases, with 5 bases left between them. This CDR3 has 12 residues. In the original analysis: Reference gene primer amplification yielded estimated nucleated cell counts. TCRdb keeps only in-frame clones here, not all; method: immunoSEQ multiplex PCR. Clone size and V and J calls were adopted from that table, with D and trimming inferred from the DNA. The data hold about 240,000 clones, with around 90% observed a single time. This sequence joins TRBV12-3 or TRBV12-4 and TRBJ1-1; D is unclear. The receptor was isolated from a woman in her seventies with active or convalescent COVID-19. The sequenced material came from peripheral blood. The CDR3 sequence is CASSLVITEAFF. For the CDR3, the DNA is TGTGCCAGCAGTTTAGTAATTACTGAAGCTTTCTTT.